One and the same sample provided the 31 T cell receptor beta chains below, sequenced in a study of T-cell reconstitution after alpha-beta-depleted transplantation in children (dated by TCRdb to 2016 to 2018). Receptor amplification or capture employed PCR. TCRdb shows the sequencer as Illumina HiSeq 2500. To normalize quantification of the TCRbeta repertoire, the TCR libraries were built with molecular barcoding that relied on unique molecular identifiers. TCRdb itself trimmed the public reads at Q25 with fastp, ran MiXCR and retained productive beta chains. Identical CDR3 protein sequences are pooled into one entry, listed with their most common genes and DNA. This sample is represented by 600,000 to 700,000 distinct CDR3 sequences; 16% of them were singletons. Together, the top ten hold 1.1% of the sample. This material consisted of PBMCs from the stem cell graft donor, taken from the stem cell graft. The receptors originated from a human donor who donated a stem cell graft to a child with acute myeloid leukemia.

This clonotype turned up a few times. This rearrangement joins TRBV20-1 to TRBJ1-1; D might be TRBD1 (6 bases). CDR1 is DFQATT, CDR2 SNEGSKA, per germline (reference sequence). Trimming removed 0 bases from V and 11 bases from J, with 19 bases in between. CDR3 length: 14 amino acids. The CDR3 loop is CSARDGPRGTEAFF. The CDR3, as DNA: TGCAGTGCTAGAGATGGACCCAGGGGTACGGAGGCTTTCTTT.

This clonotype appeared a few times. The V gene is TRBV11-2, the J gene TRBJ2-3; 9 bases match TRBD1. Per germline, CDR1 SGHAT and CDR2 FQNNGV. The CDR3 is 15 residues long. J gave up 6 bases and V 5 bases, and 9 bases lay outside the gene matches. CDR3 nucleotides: TGTGCCAGCAGCACGGGGACAGGGCCATTGGATACGCAGTATTTT. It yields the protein CASSTGTGPLDTQYF.

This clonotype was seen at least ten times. CDR3 coding DNA: TGTGCCAGCAGCTTAGGGCAGTACCAAGAGACCCAGTACTTC. This sequence encodes CASSLGQYQETQYF. The chain employs TRBV5-6 and TRBJ2-5; D not resolved. The germline V and J ends were trimmed by 2 bases and 0 bases, with 8 bases remaining between them. From germline, CDR1 is SGHDT and CDR2 YYEEEE. There are 14 residues in the CDR3.

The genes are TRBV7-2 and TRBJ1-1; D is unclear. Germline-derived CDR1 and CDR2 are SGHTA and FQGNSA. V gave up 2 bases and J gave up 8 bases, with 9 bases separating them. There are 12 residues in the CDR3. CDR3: CASSLSLLEAFF. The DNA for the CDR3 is TGTGCCAGCAGCTTAAGTTTACTAGAAGCTTTCTTT.

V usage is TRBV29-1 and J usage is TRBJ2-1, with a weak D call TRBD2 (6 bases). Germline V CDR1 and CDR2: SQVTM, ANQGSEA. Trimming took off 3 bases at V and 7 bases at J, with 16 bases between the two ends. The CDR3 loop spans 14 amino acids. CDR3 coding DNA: TGCAGCGTTGACGGGGACTCCACCCGGAATGAGCAGTTCTTC. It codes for CSVDGDSTRNEQFF.

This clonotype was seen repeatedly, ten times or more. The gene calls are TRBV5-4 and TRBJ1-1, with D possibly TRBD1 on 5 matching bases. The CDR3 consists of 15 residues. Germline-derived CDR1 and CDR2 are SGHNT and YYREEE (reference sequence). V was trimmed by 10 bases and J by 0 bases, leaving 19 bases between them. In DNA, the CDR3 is TGTGCCGTTTCCAGGTTAGACAGCATGAACACTGAAGCTTTCTTT. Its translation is CAVSRLDSMNTEAFF.

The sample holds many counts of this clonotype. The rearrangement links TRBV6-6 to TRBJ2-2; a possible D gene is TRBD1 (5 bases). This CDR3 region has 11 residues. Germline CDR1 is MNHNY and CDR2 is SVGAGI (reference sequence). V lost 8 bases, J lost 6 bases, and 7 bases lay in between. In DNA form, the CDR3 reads TGTGCCAGCCTCAGGGCCGGGGAGCTGTTTTTT. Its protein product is CASLRAGELFF.

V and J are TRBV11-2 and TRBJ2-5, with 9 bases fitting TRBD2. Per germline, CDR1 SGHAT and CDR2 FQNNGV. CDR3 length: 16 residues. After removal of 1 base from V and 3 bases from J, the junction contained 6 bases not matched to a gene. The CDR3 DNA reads TGTGCCAGCAGCTTAGTATCGACTAGCGGAAAAGAGACCCAGTACTTC. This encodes CASSLVSTSGKETQYF. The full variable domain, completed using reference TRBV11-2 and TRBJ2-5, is EAGVAQSPRYKIIEKRQSVAFWCNPISGHATLYWYQQILGQGPKLLIQFQNNGVVDDSQLPKDRFSAERLKGVDSTLKIQPAKLEDSAVYLCASSLVSTSGKETQYFGPGTRLLVL.

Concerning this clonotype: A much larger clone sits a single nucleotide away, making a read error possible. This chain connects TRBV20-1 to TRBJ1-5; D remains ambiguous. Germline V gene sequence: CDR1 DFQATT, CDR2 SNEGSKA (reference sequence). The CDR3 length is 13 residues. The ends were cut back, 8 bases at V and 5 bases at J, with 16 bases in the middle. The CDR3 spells CSPSPQLDQPQHF. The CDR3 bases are TGCAGTCCTTCCCCCCAGCTTGATCAGCCCCAGCATTTT.

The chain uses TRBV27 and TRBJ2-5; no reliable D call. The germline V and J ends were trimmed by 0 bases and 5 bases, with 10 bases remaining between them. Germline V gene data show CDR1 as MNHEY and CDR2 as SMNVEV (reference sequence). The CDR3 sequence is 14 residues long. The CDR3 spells CASSLSRVVETQYF. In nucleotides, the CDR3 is TGTGCCAGCAGTTTATCGCGAGTTGTGGAGACCCAGTACTTC.

CDR3 bases: TGTGCCAGCAAGGACTACACGGTGGGGAATTCACCCCTCCACTTT. It yields the protein CASKDYTVGNSPLHF. This chain connects TRBV6-1 to TRBJ1-6; D remains unclear. The germline V and J ends were trimmed by 7 bases and 7 bases, with 17 bases remaining between them. CDR3 length equals 15 residues. Germline V CDR1 and CDR2: MNHNS, SASEGT.

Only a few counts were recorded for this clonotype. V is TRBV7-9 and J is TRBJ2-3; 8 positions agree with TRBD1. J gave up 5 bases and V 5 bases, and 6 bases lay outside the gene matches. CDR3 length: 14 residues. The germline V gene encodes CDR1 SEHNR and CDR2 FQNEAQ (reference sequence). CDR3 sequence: CASSTTGDQDTQYF. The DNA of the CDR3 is TGTGCCAGCAGCACGACAGGGGACCAAGATACGCAGTATTTT.

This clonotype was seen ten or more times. The CDR3 bases are TGCAGCGTACCCACGGAGGAGGACACTGAAGCTTTCTTT. Translated: CSVPTEEDTEAFF. The rearrangement uses TRBV29-1 and TRBJ1-1; D is undetermined. There are 13 residues in the CDR3. Germline V gives CDR1 SQVTM, CDR2 ANQGSEA. Trimming took off 6 bases at V and 3 bases at J, with 14 bases between the two ends. The whole variable domain, filled in from reference TRBV29-1 and TRBJ1-1, reads SAVISQKPSRDICQRGTSLTIQCQVDSQVTMMFWYRQQPGQSLTLIATANQGSEATYESGFVIDKFPISRPNLTFSTLTVSNMSPEDSSIYLCSVPTEEDTEAFFGQGTRLTVV.

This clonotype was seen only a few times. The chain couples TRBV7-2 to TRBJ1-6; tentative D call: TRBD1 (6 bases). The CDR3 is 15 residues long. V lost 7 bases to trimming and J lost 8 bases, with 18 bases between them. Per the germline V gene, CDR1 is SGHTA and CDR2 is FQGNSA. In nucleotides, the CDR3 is TGTGCCAGCACCCCGAGTACGAACAGGGATTCACCCCTCCACTTT. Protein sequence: CASTPSTNRDSPLHF.

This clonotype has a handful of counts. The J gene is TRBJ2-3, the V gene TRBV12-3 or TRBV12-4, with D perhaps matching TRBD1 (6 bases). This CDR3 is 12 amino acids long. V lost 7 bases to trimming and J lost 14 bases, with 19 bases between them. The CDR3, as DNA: TGTGCCAGCACTCAAGGGGGTTTTAATCTGTATTTT. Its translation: CASTQGGFNLYF.

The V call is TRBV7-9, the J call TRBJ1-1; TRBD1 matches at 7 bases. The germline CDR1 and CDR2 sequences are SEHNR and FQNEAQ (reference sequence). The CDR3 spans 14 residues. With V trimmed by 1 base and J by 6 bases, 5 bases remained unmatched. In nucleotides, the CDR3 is TGTGCCAGCAGCTTAGGTGGGGACAGCGCTGAAGCTTTCTTT. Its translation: CASSLGGDSAEAFF.

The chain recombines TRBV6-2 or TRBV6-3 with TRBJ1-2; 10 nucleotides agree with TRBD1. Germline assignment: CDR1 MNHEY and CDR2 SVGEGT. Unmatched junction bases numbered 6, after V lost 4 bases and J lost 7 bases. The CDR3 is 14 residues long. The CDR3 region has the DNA TGTGCCAGCAGTTTTACCGGGACAGGGGTTGGCTACACCTTC. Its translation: CASSFTGTGVGYTF.

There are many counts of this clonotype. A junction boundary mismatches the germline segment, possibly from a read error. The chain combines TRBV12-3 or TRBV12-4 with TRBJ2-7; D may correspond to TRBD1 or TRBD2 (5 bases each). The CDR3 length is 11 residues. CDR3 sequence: CASSFRGPKHF. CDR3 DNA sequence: TGTGCCAGCAGTTTTCGGGGACCCAAGCATTTC.

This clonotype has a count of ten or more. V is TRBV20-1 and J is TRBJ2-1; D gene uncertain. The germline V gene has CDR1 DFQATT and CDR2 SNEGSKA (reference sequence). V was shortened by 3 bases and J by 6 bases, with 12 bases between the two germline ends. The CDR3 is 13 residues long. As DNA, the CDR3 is TGCAGTGCTAGGAGTAGACCTGGCAATGAGCAGTTCTTC. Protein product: CSARSRPGNEQFF.

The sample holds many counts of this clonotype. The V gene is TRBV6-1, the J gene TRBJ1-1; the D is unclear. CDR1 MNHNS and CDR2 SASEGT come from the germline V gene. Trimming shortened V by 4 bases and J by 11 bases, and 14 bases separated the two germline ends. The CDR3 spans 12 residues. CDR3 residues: CASSAYSSTAFF. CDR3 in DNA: TGTGCCAGCAGTGCATATTCGAGCACGGCTTTCTTT.

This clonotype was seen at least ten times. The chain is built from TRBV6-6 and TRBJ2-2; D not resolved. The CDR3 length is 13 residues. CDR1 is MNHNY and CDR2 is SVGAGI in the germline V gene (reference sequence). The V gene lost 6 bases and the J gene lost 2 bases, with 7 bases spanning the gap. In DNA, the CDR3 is TGTGCCAGCAGACAGATAAACACCGGGGAGCTGTTTTTT. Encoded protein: CASRQINTGELFF.

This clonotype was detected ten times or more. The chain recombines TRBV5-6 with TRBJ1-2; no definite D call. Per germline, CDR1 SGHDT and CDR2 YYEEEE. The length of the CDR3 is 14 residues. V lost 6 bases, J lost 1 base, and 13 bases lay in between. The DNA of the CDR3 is TGTGCCAGCACCCCTCTAGGGCATAACTATGGCTACACCTTC. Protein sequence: CASTPLGHNYGYTF.

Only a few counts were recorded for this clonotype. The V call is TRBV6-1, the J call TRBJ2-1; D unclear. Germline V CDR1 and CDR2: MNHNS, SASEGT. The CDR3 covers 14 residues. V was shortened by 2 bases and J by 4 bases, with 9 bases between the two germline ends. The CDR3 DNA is TGTGCCAGCAGTGAAAGTTTCGCTTACAATGAGCAGTTCTTC. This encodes CASSESFAYNEQFF.

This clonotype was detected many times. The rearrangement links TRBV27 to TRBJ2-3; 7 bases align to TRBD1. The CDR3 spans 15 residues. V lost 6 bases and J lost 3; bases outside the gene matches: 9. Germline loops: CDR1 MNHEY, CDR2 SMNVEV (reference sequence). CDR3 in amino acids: CASRASGTVTDTQYF. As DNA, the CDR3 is TGTGCCAGCAGAGCTTCCGGGACAGTAACAGATACGCAGTATTTT.

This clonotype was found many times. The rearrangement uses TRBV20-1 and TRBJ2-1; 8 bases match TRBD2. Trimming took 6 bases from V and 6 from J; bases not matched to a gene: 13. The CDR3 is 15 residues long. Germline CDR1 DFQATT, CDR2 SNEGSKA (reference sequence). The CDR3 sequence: CSALPGTRGFNEQFF. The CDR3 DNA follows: TGCAGTGCCCTACCCGGGACTAGGGGTTTCAATGAGCAGTTCTTC.

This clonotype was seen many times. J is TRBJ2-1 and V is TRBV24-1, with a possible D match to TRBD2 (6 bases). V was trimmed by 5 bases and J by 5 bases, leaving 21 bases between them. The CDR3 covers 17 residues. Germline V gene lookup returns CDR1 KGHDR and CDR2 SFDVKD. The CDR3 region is CATSATAGTPGHNEQFF. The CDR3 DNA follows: TGTGCCACCAGTGCCACTGCCGGGACTCCGGGACACAATGAGCAGTTCTTC.

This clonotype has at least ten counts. The CDR3 sequence: CASSGDRREEKLFF. For the CDR3, the DNA is TGTGCCAGCAGCGGCGACAGGAGGGAGGAAAAACTGTTTTTT. The chain joins TRBV9 to TRBJ1-4, with a weak D call TRBD1 (6 bases). The CDR3 runs to 14 residues. Germline V lookup: CDR1 SGDLS, CDR2 YYNGEE. V lost 3 bases, J lost 8 bases, and 14 bases lay in between.

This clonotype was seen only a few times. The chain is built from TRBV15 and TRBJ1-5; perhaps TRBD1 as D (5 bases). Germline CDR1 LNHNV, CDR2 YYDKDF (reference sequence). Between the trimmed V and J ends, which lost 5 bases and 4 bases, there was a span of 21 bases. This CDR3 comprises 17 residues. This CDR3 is CATSGGGTGLWNQPQHF. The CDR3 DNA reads TGTGCCACCAGCGGGGGAGGGACCGGCCTTTGGAATCAGCCCCAGCATTTT.

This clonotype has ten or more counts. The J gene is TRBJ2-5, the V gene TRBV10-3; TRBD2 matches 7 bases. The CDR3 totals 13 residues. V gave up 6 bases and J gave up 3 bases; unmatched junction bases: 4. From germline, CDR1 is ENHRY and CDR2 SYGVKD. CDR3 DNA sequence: TGTGCCATCAGCCCCAGCGGGGAAGAGACCCAGTACTTC. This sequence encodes CAISPSGEETQYF.

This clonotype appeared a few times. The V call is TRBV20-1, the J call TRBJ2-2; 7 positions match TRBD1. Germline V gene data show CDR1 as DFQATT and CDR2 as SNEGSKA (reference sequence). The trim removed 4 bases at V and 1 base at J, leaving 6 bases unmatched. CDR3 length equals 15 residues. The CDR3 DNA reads TGCAGTGCTACAGGGGGAGACAAGAACACCGGGGAGCTGTTTTTT. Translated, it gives CSATGGDKNTGELFF.

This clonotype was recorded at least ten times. The CDR3 reads CSVLKQETQYF. CDR3 coding DNA: TGCAGTGTTCTAAAACAGGAGACCCAGTACTTC. This sequence joins TRBV20-1 and TRBJ2-5; D uncertain. Trimming removed 7 bases from V and 5 bases from J, with 11 bases in between. Germline CDR1 and CDR2: DFQATT and SNEGSKA (reference sequence). CDR3 length: 11 amino acids.